This T cell receptor beta chain was retrieved from a study of persistence of HIV-infected CD4 T cells. The CDR3 is 14 amino acids. Germline loops: CDR1 MNHEY, CDR2 SVGAGI. Deletions cut 0 bases from V and 8 bases from J, with 11 bases between. Points from the study as a whole: Degenerate expanded CDR3beta sequences were enriched among CMV- and Gag-responding cells.

This nonspecific control used anti-CD3/anti-CD28 bead stimulation of CD4+ T cells. CD4+ T cells upregulating both CD40 ligand and CD69 were sorted as responding cells. For roughly 19 hours, CD8-depleted PBMCs received anti-CD28/CD49d costimulation, a CD40-blocking antibody and enfuvirtide. This was the immunoSEQ version 4 assay in survey mode. Assay: immunoSEQ multiplex PCR; the TCRdb copy retains only in-frame clones and omits some. This table holds fewer than 50,000 clones, about nine tenths found once. Note on this clone: Its specificity is not known.

This chain links TRBV6-5 with TRBJ2-4, with D possibly being TRBD1 or TRBD2 (5 bases each). This receptor was taken from an adult man with HIV who was CMV-seropositive. The material sequenced was CD4+ T cells sorted from PBMCs after approximately 19-hour stimulation, taken from a patient who received antiretroviral therapy. CDR3 sequence: CASSYSGTEDIQYF. CDR3 nucleotides: TGTGCCAGCAGTTACTCCGGGACGGAAGACATTCAGTACTTC.